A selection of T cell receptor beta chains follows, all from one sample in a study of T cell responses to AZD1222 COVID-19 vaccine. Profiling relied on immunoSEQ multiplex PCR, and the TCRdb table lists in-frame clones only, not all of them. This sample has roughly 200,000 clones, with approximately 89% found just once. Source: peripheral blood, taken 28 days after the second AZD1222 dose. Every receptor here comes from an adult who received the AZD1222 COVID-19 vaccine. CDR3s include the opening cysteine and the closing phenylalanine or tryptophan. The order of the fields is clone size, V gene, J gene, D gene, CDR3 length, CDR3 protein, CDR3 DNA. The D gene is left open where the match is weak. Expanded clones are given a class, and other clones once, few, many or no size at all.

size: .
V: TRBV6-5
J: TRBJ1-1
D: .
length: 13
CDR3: CASSYRGKTEAFF
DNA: TGTGCCAGCAGTTACAGGGGGAAGACTGAAGCTTTCTTT

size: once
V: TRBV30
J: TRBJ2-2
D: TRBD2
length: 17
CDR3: CAWRGTSGSVYTGELFF
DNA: TGTGCCTGGAGGGGGACTAGCGGGAGTGTGTACACCGGGGAGCTGTTTTTT

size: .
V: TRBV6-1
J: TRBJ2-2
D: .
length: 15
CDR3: CASSESPGNTGELFF
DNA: TGTGCCAGCAGTGAGTCTCCAGGGAACACCGGGGAGCTGTTTTTT

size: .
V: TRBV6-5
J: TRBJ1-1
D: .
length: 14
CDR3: CASSYNPTNTEAFF
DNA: TGTGCCAGCAGTTACAATCCCACGAACACTGAAGCTTTCTTT

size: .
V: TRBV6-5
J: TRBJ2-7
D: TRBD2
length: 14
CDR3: CASSYAGGQYEQYF
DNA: TGTGCCAGCAGTTACGCGGGGGGGCAATACGAGCAGTACTTC

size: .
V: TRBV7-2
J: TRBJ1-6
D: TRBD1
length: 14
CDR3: CASSLGQGYSPLHF
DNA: TGTGCCAGCAGCTTGGGACAGGGATATTCACCCCTCCACTTT

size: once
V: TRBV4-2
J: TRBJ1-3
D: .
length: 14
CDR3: CASSRVLSGNTIYF
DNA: TGTGCCAGCAGCCGAGTTCTCTCTGGAAACACCATATATTTT

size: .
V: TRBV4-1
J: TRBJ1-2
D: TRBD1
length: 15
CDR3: CASSQAGTGSYGYTF
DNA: TGCGCCAGCAGCCAAGCCGGGACAGGGAGCTATGGCTACACCTTC

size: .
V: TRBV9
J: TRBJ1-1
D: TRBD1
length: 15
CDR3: CASSTRDSPTQRAFF
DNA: TGTGCCAGCAGCACTCGGGACAGCCCGACCCAGAGGGCTTTCTTT

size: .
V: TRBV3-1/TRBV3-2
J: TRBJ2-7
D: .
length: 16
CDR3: CASSQALAGALYEQYF
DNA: TGTGCCAGCAGCCAGGCTTTGGCGGGGGCCCTCTACGAGCAGTACTTC

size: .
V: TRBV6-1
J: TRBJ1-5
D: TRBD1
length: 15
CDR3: CASSDPGQGGQPQHF
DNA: TGTGCCAGCAGTGATCCCGGACAGGGAGGACAGCCCCAGCATTTT

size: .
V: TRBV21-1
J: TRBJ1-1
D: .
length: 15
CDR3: CASSRGLDLNTEAFF
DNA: TGTGCCAGCAGCAGAGGGCTCGATTTGAACACTGAAGCTTTCTTT

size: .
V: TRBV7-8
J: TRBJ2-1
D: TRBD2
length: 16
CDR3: CASSSYSGGGHNEQFF
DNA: TGTGCCAGCAGTTCATATAGCGGGGGAGGGCACAATGAGCAGTTCTTC

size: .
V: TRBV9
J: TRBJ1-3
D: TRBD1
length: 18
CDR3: CASSVDPNRGLSGNTIYF
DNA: TGTGCCAGCAGCGTAGACCCAAACAGGGGGCTCTCTGGAAACACCATATATTTT

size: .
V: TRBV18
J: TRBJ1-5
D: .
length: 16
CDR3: CASSPDRSLSNQPQHF
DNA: TGTGCCAGCTCACCGGACAGAAGCCTGAGCAATCAGCCCCAGCATTTT

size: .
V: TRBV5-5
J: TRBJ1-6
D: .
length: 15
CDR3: CASSLEVREGSPLHF
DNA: TGTGCCAGCAGCTTGGAGGTCAGGGAGGGTTCACCCCTCCACTTT

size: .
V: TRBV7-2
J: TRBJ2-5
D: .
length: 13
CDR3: CASSLGQGETQYF
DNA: TGTGCCAGCAGCTTGGGACAAGGGGAGACCCAGTACTTC

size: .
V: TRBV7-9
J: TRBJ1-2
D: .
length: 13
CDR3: CASSLRVNYGYTF
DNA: TGTGCCAGCAGCTTGAGGGTTAACTATGGCTACACCTTC

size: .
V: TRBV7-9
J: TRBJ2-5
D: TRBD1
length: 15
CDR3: CASSQRDREGETQYF
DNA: TGTGCCAGCAGCCAAAGGGACAGGGAGGGGGAGACCCAGTACTTC

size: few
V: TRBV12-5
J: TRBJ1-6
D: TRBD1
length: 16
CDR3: CASGLEDRPRNSPLHF
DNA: TGTGCTAGTGGTTTGGAGGACAGGCCACGTAATTCACCCCTCCACTTT